Shown below are 5 T cell receptor beta chains from a single sample sequenced in a study of T cell responses to AZD1222 COVID-19 vaccine. The repertoire was sequenced with immunoSEQ multiplex PCR; TCRdb's copy has only in-frame clones and lacks some. In the table there are around 130,000 clones, 91% of which are singletons. The source material was peripheral blood, sampled on day 0 of AZD1222 vaccination. These receptors came from an adult in good health.

This chain links TRBV6-2 or TRBV6-3 with TRBJ2-3; D gene unclear. The V gene's germline CDR1 is MNHEY and CDR2 SVGEGT. Deletions cut 5 bases from V and 3 bases from J, with 9 bases between. The CDR3 sequence is 13 residues long. The CDR3 DNA reads as TGTGCCAGCAGTACAACAGCTACAGATACGCAGTATTTT. This codes for CASSTTATDTQYF.

The chain is built from TRBV7-2 and TRBJ1-2; D remains ambiguous. The CDR3 totals 13 residues. V gave up 3 bases and J gave up 3 bases, with 8 bases separating them. CDR1 is SGHTA and CDR2 is FQGNSA in the germline V gene. The DNA for the CDR3 is TGTGCCAGCAGCTTGGGTCAGGACTATGGCTACACCTTC. Its protein is CASSLGQDYGYTF.

DNA of the CDR3: TGTGCCAGTAGTATACTAGCGGGAGGGCCGGGTACGCAGTATTTT. Its translation: CASSILAGGPGTQYF. V and J are TRBV19 and TRBJ2-3; 12 bases align to TRBD2. The CDR3 length is 15 residues. Germline V lookup: CDR1 LNHDA, CDR2 SQIVND (reference sequence). After removal of 2 bases from V and 8 bases from J, the junction contained 5 bases not matched to a gene.

DNA of the CDR3: TGTGCCAGCAGTTACCGGGACTTTCGACCGGGGGAGCTGTTTTTT. This codes for CASSYRDFRPGELFF. The genes are TRBV3-1 (or the pseudogene TRBV3-2) and TRBJ2-2; D may be TRBD2 (6 bases). V was cut by 6 bases and J by 8 bases, with 19 bases left in between. Germline V CDR1 and CDR2: LGHDT, YNNKEL (reference sequence). The CDR3 extends over 15 amino acids.

V is TRBV2 and J is TRBJ2-5; D is perhaps TRBD1 or TRBD2 (5 bases each). The V and J ends lost 6 bases and 5 bases respectively, with 13 bases between them. There are 13 residues in the CDR3. The germline gives CDR1 SNHLY, CDR2 FYNNEI. CDR3 in amino acids: CASRRQLAETQYF. The CDR3 DNA reads TGTGCCAGCAGACGACAGTTAGCGGAGACCCAGTACTTC.